A selection of T cell receptor beta chains follows, all from one sample in a study of T cells in Graves' hyperthyroidism and ophthalmopathy. Using its own MiXCR run on the multiplex PCR reads, TCRdb lists one record per CDR3 protein. The sample records 500,000 to 550,000 distinct CDR3 sequences, 20% being singletons. Sample: blood. Source of these receptors: a man aged 35-49 years with Graves' ophthalmopathy. Both conserved end residues are part of each CDR3. A D gene is named only where the DNA matches it firmly. Expanded clones get a size class; other rows say once, few or many, or leave the size out.

j_call v_call d_call clone_size cdr3_nt cdr3_aa
TRBJ2-7 TRBV7-8 TRBD2 many TGTGCCAGCAGCACGGACAGCGGGAGTATTGGCGAGCAGTACTTC CASSTDSGSIGEQYF
TRBJ2-3 TRBV7-2 TRBD2 many TGTGCCAGCAGCTTAGATCCCCCGATAGGACTAGCGGGGAGCACAGATACGCAGTATTTT CASSLDPPIGLAGSTDTQYF
TRBJ2-7 TRBV28 TRBD1 many TGTGCCAGCAGTTTAGGGGGACAGGGTTCCGAGCAGTACTTC CASSLGGQGSEQYF
TRBJ1-1 TRBV5-1 - few TGCGCCAGCAGCTTGGCAAGACAGACGAACACTGAAGCTTTCTTT CASSLARQTNTEAFF
TRBJ2-1 TRBV20-1 - many TGCAGTGCTAGGGCGGGTACTACCTACAATGAGCAGTTCTTC CSARAGTTYNEQFF
TRBJ2-3 TRBV5-1 TRBD2 few TGCGCCAGCAGCTTCCTAGCGGGGGGGCCTGGGATAGATACGCAGTATTTT CASSFLAGGPGIDTQYF
TRBJ2-7 TRBV2 TRBD2 many TGTGCCAGTATGATTAGCGGGAGGAACCACGAGCAGTACTTC CASMISGRNHEQYF
TRBJ2-7 TRBV9 TRBD1 - TGTGCCAGCAGCGTAGGCTGGACAGGCACATACGAGCAGTACTTC CASSVGWTGTYEQYF
TRBJ1-2 TRBV29-1 TRBD1 - TGCAGCGTTGAAGGGTATCAGGGGGCCGGCGGCTATGGCTACACCTTC CSVEGYQGAGGYGYTF
TRBJ2-4 TRBV3-1 TRBD1 - TGTGCCAGCAGCCGGGGACAGGGGACGGCAAACATTCAGTACTTC CASSRGQGTANIQYF
TRBJ2-2 TRBV7-3 TRBD2 - TGTGCCAGCAGTCCTACTAGCGACACCGGGGAGCTGTTTTTT CASSPTSDTGELFF
TRBJ1-3 TRBV20-1 TRBD1 - TGCAGTGCTAGCCGGGACAGGGGGCCTGGAAACACCATATATTTT CSASRDRGPGNTIYF
TRBJ1-2 TRBV12-3/TRBV12-4 - - TGTGCCAGCAGTTTAGGGGTAGGGCTCTATGGCTACACCTTC CASSLGVGLYGYTF
TRBJ2-7 TRBV28 TRBD2 many TGTGCCAGCATAGGACTAGCGGGGAATTACGAGCAGTACTTC CASIGLAGNYEQYF
TRBJ1-1 TRBV5-1 - many TGCGCCAGCAGCTTGGTGGGGGACACTGAAGCTTTCTTT CASSLVGDTEAFF
TRBJ1-3 TRBV9 - few TGTGCCAGCAGCGTTGGGACTGGAAACACCATATATTTT CASSVGTGNTIYF
TRBJ2-3 TRBV3-1 - many TGTGCCAGCAGCCGCCCGCCGAACACAGATACGCAGTATTTT CASSRPPNTDTQYF
TRBJ1-2 TRBV6-2/TRBV6-3 - - TGTGCCAGCAGTCGCCGGTCGGGGGAGGAAAACTATGGCTACACCTTC CASSRRSGEENYGYTF
TRBJ1-1 TRBV11-2 - many TGTGCCAGCAGCGCACAGGGTGGCACTGAAGCTTTCTTT CASSAQGGTEAFF
TRBJ2-5 TRBV12-3/TRBV12-4 - - TGTGCCAGCAGCCCAAGGTCGCGGGTCACCCAGTACTTC CASSPRSRVTQYF
TRBJ2-7 TRBV15 - - TGTGCCACCAGCAGAGGAACAGAGCCTAACTACGAGCAGTACTTC CATSRGTEPNYEQYF
TRBJ1-6 TRBV5-1 TRBD1 few TGCGCCAGCAGCTTGACAACGGACAGGGCCTATAATTCACCCCTCCACTTT CASSLTTDRAYNSPLHF
TRBJ2-5 TRBV24-1 - - TGTGCCACCAGTGATTCAGAGACCCAGTACTTC CATSDSETQYF
TRBJ2-2 TRBV20-1 TRBD2 - TGCAGTGCTAGAGACCTACGAAGGCGGGGGGGCACCGGGGAGCTGTTTTTT CSARDLRRRGGTGELFF
TRBJ2-1 TRBV2 - - TGTGCCAGCAGTGGGACCTTGGAGCTTTACAATGAGCAGTTCTTC CASSGTLELYNEQFF
TRBJ1-6 TRBV9 - few TGTGCCAGCAGCGCCCTTTCGGGGGGATCACCCCTCCACTTT CASSALSGGSPLHF
TRBJ1-4 TRBV28 - few TGTGCCAGCAGGGGACCCTTGACTAATGAAAAACTGTTTTTT CASRGPLTNEKLFF
TRBJ2-5 TRBV27 - many TGTGCCAGCAGTGATCTTCTGTCCGGGTTTACCCAGTACTTC CASSDLLSGFTQYF
TRBJ2-3 TRBV13 - few TGTGCCAGCAGCTTAGGTCCCGGTGGACCGCAGTATTTT CASSLGPGGPQYF